This is a list of T cell receptor beta chains from one sample in a study of blood T cell repertoires in COVID-19. The method was immunoSEQ multiplex PCR; TCRdb's version includes in-frame clones alone and lacks a portion of them. The sample gives about 400,000 clones, approximately 87% of which show up once; roughly a tenth is in the top ten. Sequencing was done on a sample of PBMCs or T cells enriched from blood (not recorded which). The receptors were sampled from a woman between 45 and 60 years old who had recovered from COVID-19. Each CDR3 is given with its conserved first and last residue. D genes are given only for firm matches. Part of the rows lack a size; the others show once, few, many or a class for expanded clones.

V gene	clone size	J gene	D gene	CDR3 DNA	CDR3 protein
TRBV9	.	TRBJ2-5	.	TGTGCCAGCAGCGTAGGCTTCACGAACGGGGAGACCCAGTACTTC	CASSVGFTNGETQYF
TRBV6-5	.	TRBJ1-6	TRBD1	TGTGCCAGCAGTCCAGACAGGGGTAGGAATTCACCCCTCCACTTT	CASSPDRGRNSPLHF
TRBV7-8	.	TRBJ1-6	.	TGTGCCAGCAGCTTAGCGGCAGCCTCCGGGGGAGCACCCCTCCACTTT	CASSLAAASGGAPLHF
TRBV2	once	TRBJ1-3	.	TGTGCCAGCAGTGATTTTCTCCCAGGGTCTGGAAACACCATATATTTT	CASSDFLPGSGNTIYF
TRBV7-9	.	TRBJ1-1	.	TGTGCCAGCAGCCCCCAACAGTTAGGCACTGAAGCTTTCTTT	CASSPQQLGTEAFF
TRBV3-1/TRBV3-2	.	TRBJ1-2	TRBD1	TGTGCCAGCAGCTCTAGGACAGGCTACTATGGCTACACCTTC	CASSSRTGYYGYTF
TRBV10-3	.	TRBJ1-2	.	TGTGCCATCAGGGGGGAGGGGCAAGGCTACACCTTC	CAIRGEGQGYTF
TRBV5-1	.	TRBJ2-2	TRBD1	TGCGCCAGCAGAACCGGGACAGCGAACACCGGGGAGCTGTTTTTT	CASRTGTANTGELFF
TRBV5-5	.	TRBJ1-1	.	TGTGCCAGCAGCTTGCTGCCAACTGCCGGGGGACGCGTCACTGAAGCTTTCTTT	CASSLLPTAGGRVTEAFF
TRBV7-9	.	TRBJ1-1	.	TGTGCCAGCAGCTTAGAGATGGCAACCGAAGCTTTCTTT	CASSLEMATEAFF
TRBV10-3	.	TRBJ1-2	.	TGTGCCATCACGGGGGATAACTATGGCTACACCTTC	CAITGDNYGYTF
TRBV7-6	.	TRBJ2-1	.	TGTGCCAGCAGCCCGTTAGAGAATGAGCAGTTCTTC	CASSPLENEQFF
TRBV5-1	.	TRBJ1-1	.	TGCGCCAGCAGCTCCCGGTCGGGTAACACTGAAGCTTTCTTT	CASSSRSGNTEAFF
TRBV3-1/TRBV3-2	few	TRBJ1-6	.	TGTGCCAGCAGCTCCGAGCGGAATTCACCCCTCCACTTT	CASSSERNSPLHF
TRBV28	once	TRBJ1-5	.	TGTGCCAGCAGTTATCTAGCGAATAGCAATCAGCCCCAGCATTTT	CASSYLANSNQPQHF
TRBV27	once	TRBJ1-1	.	TGTGCCAGCAGAATAGCGGGGAACACTGAAGCTTTCTTT	CASRIAGNTEAFF
TRBV6-5	few	TRBJ1-1	.	TGTGCCAGCAGTTACGAGTCTGCGGGGGTTTCTGAAGCTTTCTTT	CASSYESAGVSEAFF
TRBV5-1	.	TRBJ1-1	TRBD1	TGCGCCAGCAGCTTGAGGCCACAGGGGGCAGCGAACACTGAAGCTTTCTTT	CASSLRPQGAANTEAFF
TRBV5-6	few	TRBJ1-1	TRBD1	TGTGCCAGTAAAAACAGGGGACTGAACACTGAAGCTTTCTTT	CASKNRGLNTEAFF